This entry lists 6 T cell receptor beta chains sequenced from one sample in a study of metastatic and nonmetastatic thyroid tumors. Every patient was untreated before thyroid surgery. TCRdb re-analyzed the PCR reads using MiXCR. The data hold approximately 12,000 clones, with 27% observed a single time. The specimen sequenced was tumor tissue. The receptors come from a female donor with papillary thyroid cancer or a benign thyroid nodule (not recorded which). Some clones in this sample may be carry-over from other donors' samples.

This clone has more than one count but fewer than ten. No conserved phenylalanine or tryptophan is present at the end of the CDR3, so a read error is the likely explanation. The limits of the CDR3 on the DNA are not certain, so only TCRdb's listed CDR3 is given. V is TRBV27 and J is TRBJ1-1; the D segment call TRBD1 is taken from the table without a DNA check. The germline CDR1 and CDR2 sequences are MNHEY and SMNVEV (reference sequence). The CDR3 is 16 amino acids long, termini counted. The CDR3 reads CASSLLDRGRPSDTVR.

This chain joins TRBV7-3 and TRBJ2-1, with a weak D call TRBD1 (7 bases). The CDR3 runs 19 residues. The germline gives CDR1 SGHTA, CDR2 FQGTGA. V dropped 0 bases and J dropped 7 bases, with 25 bases sitting between them. The CDR3 reads CASSLTPGQTGRYVNEQFF. CDR3 in DNA: TGTGCCAGCAGCTTAACCCCGGGACAGACCGGGAGATACGTTAATGAGCAGTTCTTC. Using reference TRBV7-3 and TRBJ2-1 for the parts outside the CDR3, the full variable domain is GAGVSQTPSNKVTEKGKYVELRCDPISGHTALYWYRQSLGQGPEFLIYFQGTGAADDSGLPNDRFFAVRPEGSVSTLKIQRTERGDSAVYLCASSLTPGQTGRYVNEQFFGPGTRLTVL.

This clone has a count of ten or more. The chain couples TRBV13 to TRBJ2-7; D is possibly TRBD2 (6 bases). The CDR3 covers 16 residues. Between the trimmed V and J ends, which lost 2 bases and 6 bases, there was a span of 20 bases. The germline gives CDR1 PRHDT, CDR2 FYEKMQ (reference sequence). CDR3 coding DNA: TGTGCCAGCAGCTTAACCCCCGGGACTCGCAAGGGCGAGCAGTACGTC. Its translation: CASSLTPGTRKGEQYV.

This chain joins TRBV6-5 and TRBJ1-1; D is undetermined. Looked up from germline, CDR1 is MNHEY and CDR2 is SVGAGI. V was shortened by 8 bases and J by 9 bases, with 10 bases between the two germline ends. The CDR3 covers 10 residues. The CDR3 DNA reads as TGTGCCAGCGGATTGCCTCAAGCTTTCTTT. Translated, it gives CASGLPQAFF.

This clone was observed at least ten times. V gene TRBV11-2 combines with J gene TRBJ1-6; D gene ambiguous. The V end was cut by 3 bases, the J end by 7 bases, with 7 bases between. The CDR3 is made up of 13 amino acids. The V gene's germline CDR1 is SGHAT and CDR2 FQNNGV. The CDR3 nucleotides are TGTGCCAGCAGCTTGGGGAAAAATTCACCCCTCCACTTT. This codes for CASSLGKNSPLHF.

This clone was observed at least ten times. The rearrangement joins TRBV30 to TRBJ2-7; maybe TRBD2 (7 bases). Germline CDR1 is GTSNPN and CDR2 is SVGIG (reference sequence). The CDR3 is 14 amino acids. V lost 0 bases and J lost 2, with 11 bases in between. This CDR3 reads CAWSVGGGAYEQYV. The CDR3 coding sequence is TGTGCCTGGAGTGTTGGAGGGGGGGCCTACGAGCAGTACGTC.